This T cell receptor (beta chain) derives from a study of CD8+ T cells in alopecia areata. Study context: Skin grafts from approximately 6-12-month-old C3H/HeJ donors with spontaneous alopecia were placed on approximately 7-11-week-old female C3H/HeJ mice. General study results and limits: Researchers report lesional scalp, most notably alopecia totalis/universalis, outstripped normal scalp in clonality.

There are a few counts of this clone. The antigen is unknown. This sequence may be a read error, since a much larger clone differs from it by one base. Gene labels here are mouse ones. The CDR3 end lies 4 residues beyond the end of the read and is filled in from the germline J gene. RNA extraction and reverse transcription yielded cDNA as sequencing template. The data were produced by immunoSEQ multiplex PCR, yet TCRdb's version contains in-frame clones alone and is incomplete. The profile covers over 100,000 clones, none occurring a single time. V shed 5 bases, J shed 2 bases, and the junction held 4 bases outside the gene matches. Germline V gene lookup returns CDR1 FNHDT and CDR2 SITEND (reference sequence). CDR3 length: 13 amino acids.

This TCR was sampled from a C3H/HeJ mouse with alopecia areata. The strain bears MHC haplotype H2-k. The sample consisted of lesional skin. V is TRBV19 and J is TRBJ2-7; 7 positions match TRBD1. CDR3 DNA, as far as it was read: TGTGCCAGCAGCTTCGGGACAGCCTAT. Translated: CASSFGTAY. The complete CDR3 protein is CASSFGTAYEQYF.